One T cell receptor beta chain is described in this entry. In the study's own analysis: Amplification of reference gene primers provided the estimated nucleated cell counts. The protocol was immunoSEQ multiplex PCR, while the TCRdb copy is restricted to in-frame clones and leaves out a portion. V and J calls and clone size follow that table, whereas D and trimming were derived from the DNA. The sample carries 450,000 to 500,000 clones, 75% to 90% recorded once. This specimen comes from a study of blood T cell repertoires in COVID-19. The wider study: The United States, Italy and Spain supplied acute and convalescent COVID-19 samples.

The CDR3 covers 16 residues. The junction had 11 bases not matched to a gene; V was cut back by 6 bases and J by 4 bases. CDR1 SGHRS and CDR2 YFSETQ come from the germline V gene. The V call is TRBV5-1, the J call TRBJ2-7, with 12 bases matching TRBD1. The receptor was isolated from a woman aged 60 to 75 who had recovered from COVID-19. The sequencing input was PBMCs or T cells enriched from blood (not recorded which). CDR3 sequence (DNA): TGCGCCAGCACCCACCTGCCGGGACAGGGGGCTTACGAGCAGTACTTC. Translated: CASTHLPGQGAYEQYF.